This entry is about one TCR beta chain. Its specificity is unknown. This may stem from a read error, because a much larger clone lies one nucleotide away. Germline CDR1 and CDR2: DFQATT and SNEGSKA (reference sequence). There are 12 residues in the CDR3. Breast cancer patients provided tissue from their axillary draining lymph nodes. This sample was included in a study of breast tumors, draining lymph nodes, adjacent tissues. TCRdb reprocessed the multiplex PCR reads via MiXCR and lists one record per CDR3 protein. Here the sample spans more than 250,000 distinct CDR3 sequences, 30% to 35% being singletons. Findings and caveats of the study: Data only fit, rather than demonstrated, lymph node origin of most tumor T cells. Tumors had less TCR diversity than lymph nodes, more than nontumor tissue. Most tumor T cells seemingly derive from lymph node, then expand in tumor. Luminal-like breast cancer showed significantly greater tumor-nontumor repertoire similarity than basal-like breast cancer did.

The receptor comes from a female donor with breast cancer. Some clones in this sample may be carry-over from other donors' samples. This rearrangement joins TRBV20-1 to TRBJ2-1; D may be TRBD2 (5 bases). The source material was axillary lymph node tissue. The CDR3 loop is CSASAVGWEPFF. The CDR3 DNA is TGCAGTGCTAGTGCAGTCGGATGGGAGCCGTTCTTC.